Below, 21 T cell receptor beta chains from the same sample are listed, as sequenced in a study of cytomegalovirus exposure and HLA in healthy donors (TCRdb year 2017). The library came from the immunoSEQ multiplex PCR assay. A mixture of 60 forward primers for TCR Vbeta segments and 13 reverse primers for TCR Jbeta segments was used in the multiplex PCR. As stored in TCRdb, this immuneACCESS dataset retains in-frame rearrangements with V and J assigned. A fraction of the clones does not appear; measured against another copy, unresolved V genes explain less than half of the discrepancy, and the remainder lacks a known reason. This sample lists more than 110,000 clones; approximately 73% were detected once. The ten largest clones add up to over 1% of the sample. The sample consisted of PBMCs. These receptors came from a woman aged 40-49 years in good health and CMV-seronegative.

V usage is TRBV4-1 and J usage is TRBJ2-3, with TRBD2 matching 10 bases. V lost 4 bases and J lost 6; bases outside the gene matches: 1. The CDR3 runs to 13 residues. Looked up from germline, CDR1 is MGHRA and CDR2 is YSYEKL. The CDR3 reads CASSRGLADTQYF. The CDR3 bases are TGCGCCAGCAGCCGGGGACTAGCGGATACGCAGTATTTT.

On this clone: The junction does not match germline at one end; this may be a read error. The chain links TRBV7-8 to TRBJ2-1; tentative D call: TRBD2 (6 bases). CDR1 is SGHVS and CDR2 is FQNEAQ in the germline V gene. The CDR3 spans 17 residues. CDR3 loop: CASSLARFSGDYNEQFF. Here the CDR3 DNA reads TGTGCCAGCAGCCTAGCGCGGTTTAGCGGAGACTACAATGAGCAGTTCTTC.

This clone was observed a handful of times. This chain uses TRBV10-3 with TRBJ1-2; the D gene is possibly TRBD1 (5 bases). The ends were cut back, 7 bases at V and 2 bases at J, with 5 bases in the middle. Germline CDR1 is ENHRY and CDR2 is SYGVKD. The CDR3 is 11 residues long. CDR3 residues: CAIKGNYGYTF. CDR3 nucleotide sequence: TGTGCCATCAAGGGGAACTATGGCTACACCTTC.

The chain joins TRBV7-9 to TRBJ2-3, with 11 bases identical to TRBD2. Germline assignment: CDR1 SEHNR and CDR2 FQNEAQ (reference sequence). Trimming took 5 bases from V and 9 from J; bases not matched to a gene: 7. CDR3 length: 14 residues. This chain's CDR3 is CASSASSGGMTQYF. The DNA of the CDR3 is TGTGCCAGCAGCGCATCTAGCGGGGGGATGACGCAGTATTTT.

J is TRBJ1-6 and V is TRBV13, with a possible D match to TRBD1 (6 bases). V was shortened by 5 bases and J by 7 bases, with 12 bases between the two germline ends. Germline V gives CDR1 PRHDT, CDR2 FYEKMQ (reference sequence). CDR3 length: 14 amino acids. The CDR3 is CASSNRDTNSPLHF. CDR3 nucleotide sequence: TGTGCCAGCAGCAACCGGGACACGAATTCACCCCTCCACTTT.

CDR3 sequence (DNA): TGTGCCAGCAGCTTTGCGTCCAACTCCTACGAGCAGTACTTC. Its translation: CASSFASNSYEQYF. The V and J genes are TRBV7-2 and TRBJ2-7; the D is unclear. The V and J ends lost 3 bases and 0 bases respectively, with 9 bases between them. Germline loops: CDR1 SGHTA, CDR2 FQGNSA. The CDR3 is 14 residues long. Complete variable domain (other parts from reference TRBV7-2 and TRBJ2-7): GAGVSQSPSNKVTEKGKDVELRCDPISGHTALYWYRQSLGQGLEFLIYFQGNSAPDKSGLPSDRFSAERTGGSVSTLTIQRTQQEDSAVYLCASSFASNSYEQYFGPGTRLTVT.

Regarding this clone: The junction departs from the called germline gene at one end, perhaps through a read error. The rearrangement joins TRBV7-9 to TRBJ1-4; 9 bases are shared with TRBD1. Germline lookup yields CDR1 SEHNR and CDR2 FQNEAQ (reference sequence). The CDR3 is 14 amino acids. The CDR3 bases are TGTTCCAGCAGCTTAGGGACAGGGAGAGAAAAACTGTTTTTT. This gives the protein CSSSLGTGREKLFF.

Only a few counts were recorded for this clone. The chain's CDR3 is CASSGAGQNTDTQYF. In DNA, the CDR3 is TGTGCCAGCAGTGGGGCAGGGCAGAACACAGATACGCAGTATTTT. The chain carries TRBV2 and TRBJ2-3, with a possible D match to TRBD1 (5 bases). Trimming left V 4 bases short and J 2 bases short, with 13 bases between. CDR1 is SNHLY, CDR2 FYNNEI, per germline. The CDR3 has 15 residues. Full variable domain (remainder filled in from reference TRBV2 and TRBJ2-3): EPEVTQTPSHQVTQMGQEVILRCVPISNHLYFYWYRQILGQKVEFLVSFYNNEISEKSEIFDDQFSVERPDGSNFTLKIRSTKLEDSAMYFCASSGAGQNTDTQYFGPGTRLTVL.

This clone has just a few counts. The gene calls are TRBV27 and TRBJ1-2, with D perhaps TRBD1 (6 bases). CDR3 length: 12 residues. Trimming took off 9 bases at V and 4 bases at J, with 12 bases between the two ends. CDR1 is MNHEY and CDR2 is SMNVEV in the germline V gene (reference sequence). CDR3 in DNA: TGTGCCAGTTCAGGGGCCACCTATGGCTACACCTTC. Translating gives CASSGATYGYTF.

For this clone: Compared with germline, one end of the junction differs, possibly owing to a read error. CDR3: CASSEGTGAAGYLLGYTF. In nucleotides, the CDR3 is TGTGCCAGCAGCGAAGGGACAGGGGCCGCCGGCTACCTTTTGGGCTACACCTTC. V and J are TRBV6-1 and TRBJ1-2, with 10 bases that match TRBD1. Germline V CDR1 and CDR2: MNHNS, SASEGT. The CDR3 runs 18 residues.

The V gene is TRBV27, the J gene TRBJ1-5; D might be TRBD1 (6 bases). The CDR3 is 14 amino acids. CDR1 is MNHEY, CDR2 SMNVEV, per germline (reference sequence). Trimming left V 4 bases short and J 4 bases short, with 11 bases between. Here the CDR3 DNA reads TGTGCCAGCAGTTATGGACAGAGAAATCAGCCCCAGCATTTT. It codes for CASSYGQRNQPQHF.

The rearrangement joins TRBV25-1 to TRBJ1-1; D gene unclear. The germline V gene encodes CDR1 MGHDK and CDR2 SYGVNS. The CDR3 contains 14 residues. Trimming cost V 3 bases and J 3 bases, with 11 bases left between them. CDR3 DNA: TGTGCCAGCAGTGATCCTACGGGGTACACTGAAGCTTTCTTT. Amino acid sequence: CASSDPTGYTEAFF. The variable domain in full, completed from reference TRBV25-1 and TRBJ1-1, reads EADIYQTPRYLVIGTGKKITLECSQTMGHDKMYWYQQDPGMELHLIHYSYGVNSTEKGDLSSESTVSRIRTEHFPLTLESARPSHTSQYLCASSDPTGYTEAFFGQGTRLTVV.

The chain links TRBV28 to TRBJ2-5, with 14 nucleotides matching TRBD2. The ends lost 3 bases at V and 7 bases at J; junction bases unmatched: 10. Germline CDR1 MDHEN, CDR2 SYDVKM. The CDR3 sequence is 17 residues long. In DNA, the CDR3 is TGTGCCAGCAGTTTGGGACTAGCGGGGGCTCCCGAAGGGACCCAGTACTTC. It codes for CASSLGLAGAPEGTQYF.

This rearrangement joins TRBV7-9 to TRBJ2-7, with D perhaps matching TRBD2 (6 bases). Trimming removed 5 bases from V and 7 bases from J, with 15 bases in between. The CDR3 runs to 13 residues. Per germline, CDR1 SEHNR and CDR2 FQNEAQ (reference sequence). Written as DNA, the CDR3 is TGTGCCAGCAGCCCCCGGGCGGAGGGGGAGCAGTACTTC. Residues: CASSPRAEGEQYF.

Note on this clone: The sample carries other DNA sequences with the same CDR3. This chain joins TRBV5-1 and TRBJ1-2, with D tentatively TRBD1 (6 bases). This CDR3 contains 14 residues. Germline CDR1 SGHRS, CDR2 YFSETQ. Between the trimmed V and J ends, which lost 0 bases and 0 bases, there was a span of 6 bases. This CDR3 reads CASSLGQANYGYTF. The CDR3 DNA follows: TGCGCCAGCAGCTTGGGACAGGCTAACTATGGCTACACCTTC.

The chain recombines TRBV29-1 with TRBJ2-1; TRBD1 matches at 8 bases. Trimming cost V 7 bases and J 8 bases; bases outside gene matches: 13. The CDR3 extends over 14 amino acids. The germline gives CDR1 SQVTM, CDR2 ANQGSEA. The CDR3 sequence: CSASRDRRLDEQFF. The CDR3 region has the DNA TGCAGCGCCAGCCGGGACAGGAGGTTGGATGAGCAGTTCTTC.

This chain links TRBV15 with TRBJ2-1; TRBD2 matches 10 bases. The length of the CDR3 is 15 residues. The J segment lost 8 bases and the V segment lost 2 bases, leaving 6 bases of the junction unmatched. Germline V gives CDR1 LNHNV, CDR2 YYDKDF (reference sequence). The chain's CDR3 is CATSRSSGGAHEQFF. CDR3 DNA sequence: TGTGCCACCAGCAGATCAAGCGGGGGGGCCCATGAGCAGTTCTTC.

This clone has a single count. The V call is TRBV7-9, the J call TRBJ1-1; D unresolved. The CDR3 extends over 13 amino acids. From germline, CDR1 is SEHNR and CDR2 FQNEAQ (reference sequence). Trimming took 8 bases from V and 5 from J, leaving 15 bases between them. The CDR3 here is CASSRGGNTEAFF. The CDR3 region has the DNA TGTGCCAGCTCGCGCGGAGGGAATACTGAAGCTTTCTTT.

This chain connects TRBV28 to TRBJ2-5, with D possibly matching TRBD1 (7 bases). Trimming removed 8 bases from V and 5 bases from J, with 27 bases in between. This CDR3 region has 17 residues. Germline CDR1 is MDHEN and CDR2 is SYDVKM. This CDR3 reads CASGTEGTSPFVETQYF. The CDR3 DNA follows: TGTGCCAGCGGGACAGAGGGCACTAGCCCCTTCGTGGAGACCCAGTACTTC.

As concerns this clone: The junction departs from germline at one end; a sequencing error may be responsible. The genes are TRBV14 and TRBJ1-2; TRBD1 might be the D (5 bases). CDR3 length: 14 residues. Germline assignment: CDR1 SGHDN and CDR2 FVKESK. DNA of the CDR3: TGTACCAGCAGCCAAGAATATGACAGATCCGGCTACACCTTC. Translated: CTSSQEYDRSGYTF.

The chain is built from TRBV18 and TRBJ2-3; D perhaps matches TRBD1 (5 bases). Trimming removed 1 base at V and 0 bases at J, with 14 bases between. Germline-derived CDR1 and CDR2 are KGHSH and LQKENI. The CDR3 contains 17 residues. This CDR3 is CASSPQRQTSSTDTQYF. CDR3 nucleotides: TGTGCCAGCTCACCACAGCGACAGACTTCTAGCACAGATACGCAGTATTTT.